One sample yielded the 30 T cell receptor beta chains listed below, sequenced in a study of T-cell reconstitution after alpha-beta-depleted transplantation in children. The TCRbeta library was prepared with unique molecular identifiers. TCRdb reprocessed the PCR reads via MiXCR and lists one record per CDR3 protein. The repertoire has about 590,000 distinct CDR3 sequences, around 13% of them found once; the top ten carry roughly 2.3%. The specimen was PBMCs, mostly from graft donor cells, collected 360 days after TCRalphabeta/CD19-depleted stem cell transplant. These receptors all come from a male patient younger than 18 who had a stem cell transplant for acute myeloid leukemia, so the T cells may come from the graft donor.

This clonotype appeared a few times. V gene TRBV28 combines with J gene TRBJ2-7, with a possible D match to TRBD2 (6 bases). From germline, CDR1 is MDHEN and CDR2 SYDVKM. This CDR3 has 10 amino acids. V shed 6 bases and J shed 7 bases, with 7 bases lying between them. The CDR3 sequence is CASRSGEQYF. The CDR3 DNA is TGTGCCAGCAGGAGCGGGGAGCAGTACTTC.

This clonotype was counted a few times. This chain uses TRBV7-3 with TRBJ2-1, with TRBD1 matching 11 bases. Germline-derived CDR1 and CDR2 are SGHTA and FQGTGA. The CDR3 consists of 20 residues. With V trimmed by 4 bases and J by 4 bases, 18 bases remained unmatched. The CDR3 DNA sequence: TGTGCCAGCAGCTCGCAAGGGACAGGGGGGCGAGGGAAGGGTTACAATGAGCAGTTCTTC. It codes for CASSSQGTGGRGKGYNEQFF.

This clonotype was seen many times. This rearrangement joins TRBV4-3 to TRBJ1-1; D is possibly TRBD1 (6 bases). There are 17 residues in the CDR3. CDR1 is LGHNA and CDR2 is YSLEER in the germline V gene. V was trimmed by 4 bases and J by 1 base, leaving 19 bases between them. The CDR3 DNA is TGCGCCAGCAGCCCGCTCCCGACAGGCTTCAAGAACACTGAAGCTTTCTTT. It translates to CASSPLPTGFKNTEAFF.

The rearrangement joins TRBV7-8 to TRBJ2-7; TRBD1 agrees at 10 bases. Germline CDR1 and CDR2: SGHVS and FQNEAQ. V gave up 1 base and J gave up 8 bases; unmatched junction bases: 8. This CDR3 has 15 amino acids. CDR3 sequence (DNA): TGTGCCAGCAGCTTAGGACAGGGGGCCCCCTTTAAGCAGTACTTC. Amino acid sequence: CASSLGQGAPFKQYF.

This clonotype was counted only a few times. The chain employs TRBV12-3 or TRBV12-4 and TRBJ2-3; D is tentatively TRBD1 or TRBD2 (5 bases each). V lost 8 bases and J 1 base, leaving 16 bases between the germline ends. This CDR3 region has 15 residues. The CDR3 spells CASRSRDLGTDTQYF. The CDR3 region has the DNA TGTGCCAGCCGTTCCCGGGACCTTGGCACAGATACGCAGTATTTT.

In this sample, this clonotype turned up a few times. The rearrangement uses TRBV30 and TRBJ2-7; 7 bases agree with TRBD2. J lost 6 bases, V lost 3 bases, and 11 bases had no gene match. Germline loops: CDR1 GTSNPN, CDR2 SVGIG (reference sequence). CDR3 length: 14 residues. The CDR3 sequence: CAWSPGWREFEQYF. The CDR3, as DNA: TGTGCCTGGAGCCCTGGTTGGCGGGAGTTCGAGCAGTACTTC.

The rearrangement joins TRBV7-2 to TRBJ1-2; D is uncertain. Germline V lookup: CDR1 SGHTA, CDR2 FQGNSA. V was pared by 0 bases and J by 3 bases, with 8 bases between. This CDR3 comprises 14 residues. For the CDR3, the DNA is TGTGCCAGCAGCTTAGCAGCAGAGGACTATGGCTACACCTTC. Protein sequence: CASSLAAEDYGYTF.

This clonotype was picked up a small number of times. The chain has TRBV20-1 and TRBJ2-5; TRBD1 agrees at 7 bases. The CDR3 totals 15 residues. The V and J ends lost 0 bases and 3 bases, in that order; junction bases with no gene match: 7. Germline V gene sequence: CDR1 DFQATT, CDR2 SNEGSKA (reference sequence). CDR3 nucleotide sequence: TGCAGTGCTAGAGATCCGAACAGGGGAGAAGAGACCCAGTACTTC. It specifies CSARDPNRGEETQYF.

This clonotype was picked up many times. V usage is TRBV29-1 and J usage is TRBJ2-2; D ambiguous. Between the trimmed V and J ends, which lost 6 bases and 4 bases, there was a span of 9 bases. Per germline, CDR1 SQVTM and CDR2 ANQGSEA. CDR3 size: 12 residues. The CDR3 DNA sequence: TGCAGCGTGGACCTAGGCACCGGGGAGCTGTTTTTT. It codes for CSVDLGTGELFF.

This clonotype turned up a few times. This rearrangement joins TRBV5-1 to TRBJ2-5, with D possibly matching TRBD1 (5 bases). There are 15 residues in the CDR3. V lost 1 base and J lost 1, with 11 bases in between. Germline lookup yields CDR1 SGHRS and CDR2 YFSETQ. CDR3 coding DNA: TGCGCCAGCAGCTTGACCAGGGCCCCCCAAGAGACCCAGTACTTC. This encodes CASSLTRAPQETQYF.

The table lists this clonotype with a few counts. The chain is built from TRBV7-9 and TRBJ2-7, with D uncertain. This CDR3 is 16 amino acids long. Germline-derived CDR1 and CDR2 are SEHNR and FQNEAQ (reference sequence). The V gene lost 4 bases and the J gene lost 0 bases, with 16 bases spanning the gap. The CDR3 region has the DNA TGTGCCAGCAGCTCCGCGCACGGGTGGCTCTCCTACGAGCAGTACTTC. Protein: CASSSAHGWLSYEQYF.

The chain links TRBV28 to TRBJ2-6, with TRBD1 as a possible D gene (5 bases). V dropped 6 bases and J dropped 0 bases, with 12 bases sitting between them. The CDR3 has 16 amino acids. Germline V gives CDR1 MDHEN, CDR2 SYDVKM. The CDR3 nucleotides are TGTGCCAGCAGGAACCGACAGACCTCTGGGGCCAACGTCCTGACTTTC. This encodes CASRNRQTSGANVLTF.

The rearrangement joins TRBV27 to TRBJ2-1, with 7 nucleotides matching TRBD2. Trimming cost V 2 bases and J 9 bases; bases outside gene matches: 7. The CDR3 length is 14 residues. Germline-derived CDR1 and CDR2 are MNHEY and SMNVEV (reference sequence). CDR3 nucleotide sequence: TGTGCCAGCAGTTTAGGCGGGAGTTCGAGTGAGCAGTTCTTC. Translation gives CASSLGGSSSEQFF.

This chain uses TRBV20-1 with TRBJ2-4; no firm D call. The CDR3 is made up of 14 amino acids. The V gene lost 4 bases and the J gene lost 0 bases, with 10 bases spanning the gap. Germline CDR1 and CDR2: DFQATT and SNEGSKA (reference sequence). The CDR3: CSATRTVAKNIQYF. Written as DNA, the CDR3 is TGCAGTGCTACTAGGACGGTAGCCAAAAACATTCAGTACTTC.

Concerning this clonotype: No DNA is shown, since the ends of the CDR3 on it are uncertain; the CDR3 is the one TCRdb lists. The chain is built from TRBV21-1 and TRBJ1-1. TRBV21-1 is noted as a pseudogene. 14 amino acids form the CDR3, both terminal residues included. CDR3 sequence reads: CASSKVAGGSGAFF.

This clonotype was counted at least ten times. The chain combines TRBV12-3 or TRBV12-4 with TRBJ1-2, with D unclear. Trimming removed 3 bases from V and 8 bases from J, with 7 bases in between. The CDR3 loop spans 11 amino acids. In DNA, the CDR3 is TGTGCCAGCAGTTTGATGAGAGGCTACACCTTC. Translation: CASSLMRGYTF.

This clonotype showed up many times. This sequence joins TRBV6-2 or TRBV6-3 and TRBJ2-7, with D possibly matching TRBD1 (5 bases). The CDR3 sequence is 13 residues long. Trimming took 3 bases from V and 3 from J, leaving 9 bases between them. The germline V gene has CDR1 MNHEY and CDR2 SVGEGT. In DNA, the CDR3 is TGTGCCAGCAGTTATAGGGGAATCTACGAGCAGTACTTC. It yields the protein CASSYRGIYEQYF.

The chain is built from TRBV6-5 and TRBJ1-2, with D possibly being TRBD1 (6 bases). From germline, CDR1 is MNHEY and CDR2 SVGAGI. V was pared by 4 bases and J by 5 bases, with 17 bases between. The CDR3 loop spans 15 amino acids. Written as DNA, the CDR3 is TGTGCCAGCAGTTCCCCACCCACAGGGACGTATGGCTACACCTTC. It is translated as CASSSPPTGTYGYTF.

The chain is built from TRBV12-3 or TRBV12-4 and TRBJ2-7, with 15 bases identical to TRBD2. Unmatched junction bases numbered 9, after V lost 5 bases and J lost 7 bases. There are 16 residues in the CDR3. The CDR3: CASSPGTSGRYQEQYF. CDR3 in DNA: TGTGCCAGCAGTCCCGGGACTAGCGGGAGGTACCAGGAGCAGTACTTC.

This clonotype has only a few counts. The V call is TRBV30, the J call TRBJ1-1, with D unresolved. From germline, CDR1 is GTSNPN and CDR2 SVGIG (reference sequence). The length of the CDR3 is 13 residues. V dropped 1 base and J dropped 7 bases, with 13 bases sitting between them. CDR3 DNA: TGTGCCTGGAGTGGCCTCTTTGGTGGTGAAGCTTTCTTT. Translated: CAWSGLFGGEAFF.

The chain uses TRBV7-2 and TRBJ2-7, with 7 bases lining up with TRBD2. CDR1 and CDR2 from the germline V gene are SGHTA and FQGNSA. The CDR3 sequence is 14 residues long. After removal of 1 base from V and 6 bases from J, the junction contained 6 bases not matched to a gene. In nucleotides, the CDR3 is TGTGCCAGCAGCTTAGGGGGACTATCGGTCGAGCAGTACTTC. This gives the protein CASSLGGLSVEQYF.

The sample holds a few counts of this clonotype. V usage is TRBV20-1 and J usage is TRBJ2-1, with D tentatively TRBD1 (5 bases). CDR3 length: 16 amino acids. The germline V and J ends were trimmed by 0 bases and 0 bases, with 12 bases remaining between them. Looked up from germline, CDR1 is DFQATT and CDR2 is SNEGSKA (reference sequence). The CDR3 nucleotides are TGCAGTGCTAGAGATCAGGGCCAGAGCTCCTACAATGAGCAGTTCTTC. It is translated as CSARDQGQSSYNEQFF.

V and J are TRBV20-1 and TRBJ2-4; unclear D gene. The V gene's germline CDR1 is DFQATT and CDR2 SNEGSKA (reference sequence). This CDR3 contains 10 residues. With 1 base removed from V and 7 bases from J, the gap between germline ends came to 2 bases. In DNA, the CDR3 is TGCAGTGCTAGAGGCAACATTCAGTACTTC. Translation gives CSARGNIQYF.

V usage is TRBV9 and J usage is TRBJ2-2, with 7 bases aligning to TRBD2. Germline V gene lookup returns CDR1 SGDLS and CDR2 YYNGEE. V gave up 4 bases and J gave up 6 bases; unmatched junction bases: 6. The CDR3 runs to 14 residues. The CDR3 reads CASSRLAYAGELFF. DNA for the CDR3: TGTGCCAGCAGCCGACTAGCCTACGCCGGGGAGCTGTTTTTT.

About this clonotype: It may be a read error: a sequence one base away is much more abundant. V and J are TRBV29-1 and TRBJ1-1; weak D call: TRBD1 (6 bases). The CDR3 spans 12 residues. CDR1 and CDR2 (germline): SQVTM, ANQGSEA. The CDR3: CGVLPRGTEAFF. The CDR3 DNA is TGCGGCGTTTTGCCCAGGGGCACTGAAGCTTTCTTT.

In this sample, this clonotype turned up many times. V gene TRBV11-2 combines with J gene TRBJ2-2; the match to TRBD1 covers 7 bases. The CDR3 is 15 residues long. V was pared by 5 bases and J by 4 bases, with 7 bases of the junction left unmatched. CDR1 and CDR2 (germline): SGHAT, FQNNGV. As DNA, the CDR3 is TGTGCCAGCAGCCGGGGACAGAGAGGCACCGGGGAGCTGTTTTTT. Translating it yields CASSRGQRGTGELFF. Drawing the rest from reference TRBV11-2 and TRBJ2-2, the complete variable domain is EAGVAQSPRYKIIEKRQSVAFWCNPISGHATLYWYQQILGQGPKLLIQFQNNGVVDDSQLPKDRFSAERLKGVDSTLKIQPAKLEDSAVYLCASSRGQRGTGELFFGEGSRLTVL.

The gene calls are TRBV20-1 and TRBJ2-7, with 13 bases matching TRBD2. J was trimmed by 5 bases and V by 5 bases; bases with no gene match: 6. Germline CDR1 reads DFQATT; CDR2 reads SNEGSKA (reference sequence). The CDR3 extends over 14 amino acids. For the CDR3, the DNA is TGCAGTGCTCCAAGACTAGCGGGAGGCAACGAGCAGTACTTC. It encodes CSAPRLAGGNEQYF.

J is TRBJ2-5 and V is TRBV18, with TRBD1 matching over 8 bases. The V and J ends lost 5 bases and 3 bases, in that order; junction bases with no gene match: 8. Germline values: CDR1 KGHSH, CDR2 LQKENI. There are 15 residues in the CDR3. The CDR3 coding sequence is TGTGCCAGCTCATCGACAGGGGCGCTGGAAGAGACCCAGTACTTC. It is translated as CASSSTGALEETQYF.

This clonotype was recorded many times. The chain combines TRBV7-2 with TRBJ2-5; the match to TRBD2 covers 14 bases. The CDR3 covers 16 residues. The germline V gene encodes CDR1 SGHTA and CDR2 FQGNSA. V shed 6 bases, J shed 1 base, and the junction held 4 bases outside the gene matches. For the CDR3, the DNA is TGTGCCAGCAGTCCCGGACTAGCGGGAGGCCAAGAGACCCAGTACTTC. It is translated as CASSPGLAGGQETQYF.

The V call is TRBV30, the J call TRBJ1-2; D is possibly TRBD1 (6 bases). V dropped 5 bases and J dropped 3 bases, with 10 bases sitting between them. The CDR3 loop spans 12 amino acids. Germline V CDR1 and CDR2: GTSNPN, SVGIG (reference sequence). CDR3 DNA: TGTGCCTGGGCGGGACACTACTATGGCTACACCTTC. This sequence encodes CAWAGHYYGYTF.